The text below deals with one TCR beta chain. No antigen is known for it. Only in-frame clones appear in the TCRdb table, and some are missing; sequencing was by immunoSEQ multiplex PCR. The repertoire holds fewer than 120,000 clones, with around 95% as singletons. The data were obtained in a study of graft-versus-host responses after intestinal transplantation. Study at large: For two to four years after anti-thymocyte globulin induction, all recipients took tacrolimus and steroids. Study-level points and caveats: Allografts carried high graft-versus-host to host-versus-graft clonal ratios in patients having graft-donor T cell macrochimerism. GvH clones were found in recipient marrow; some appeared first in ileum or blood. Circulating GvH clones peaking coincided with falling HvG clones soon after transplant.

The CDR3 runs 14 residues. With 4 bases removed from V and 4 bases from J, the gap between germline ends came to 10 bases. Germline CDR1 reads MNHEY; CDR2 reads SVGAGI. The TCR comes from a human donor who received an intestinal transplant. The sequencing here drew on unstimulated CD8+ T cells sorted from spleen or lymph node cells, taken before intestinal transplant. This sequence joins TRBV6-5 and TRBJ2-2; no reliable D call. CDR3 sequence (DNA): TGTGCCAGCAGTTTCCATCACCTCACCGGGGAGCTGTTTTTT. Amino acids: CASSFHHLTGELFF.